The TCR beta chain under discussion was sequenced for a study of cytomegalovirus exposure and HLA in healthy donors. About this clone: The antigen is not known. The sample holds other DNA sequences that translate to the same CDR3.

Trimming shortened V by 9 bases and J by 2 bases, and 10 bases separated the two germline ends. The CDR3 is 12 amino acids. Germline V gene lookup returns CDR1 MNHNY and CDR2 SVGAGI (reference sequence). The study's findings and limits: An analysis was carried out at a later point. It showed that HLA-associated TCR beta chains were more clonally expanded than equally common non-associated chains. CMV serostatus stood as the only immune exposure information on hand. V- and J-gene trimming in TCR beta was tied to a missense DCLRE1C variant by an analysis performed later.

The PCR contained 60 Vbeta and 13 Jbeta primers. Libraries were prepared by immunoSEQ multiplex PCR; TCRdb keeps only in-frame clonotypes and omits some of them. This repertoire shows some 190,000 clones, 75% to 80% found once; its top ten account for approximately 2.6%. This chain uses TRBV6-6 with TRBJ1-1; tentative D call: TRBD1 (6 bases). Sequencing input: PBMCs. The clonotype was recovered from a female donor in good health and CMV-seronegative. The CDR3 protein is CASSTGNTEAFF. DNA of the CDR3: TGTGCCAGTTCGACAGGCAACACTGAAGCTTTCTTT.